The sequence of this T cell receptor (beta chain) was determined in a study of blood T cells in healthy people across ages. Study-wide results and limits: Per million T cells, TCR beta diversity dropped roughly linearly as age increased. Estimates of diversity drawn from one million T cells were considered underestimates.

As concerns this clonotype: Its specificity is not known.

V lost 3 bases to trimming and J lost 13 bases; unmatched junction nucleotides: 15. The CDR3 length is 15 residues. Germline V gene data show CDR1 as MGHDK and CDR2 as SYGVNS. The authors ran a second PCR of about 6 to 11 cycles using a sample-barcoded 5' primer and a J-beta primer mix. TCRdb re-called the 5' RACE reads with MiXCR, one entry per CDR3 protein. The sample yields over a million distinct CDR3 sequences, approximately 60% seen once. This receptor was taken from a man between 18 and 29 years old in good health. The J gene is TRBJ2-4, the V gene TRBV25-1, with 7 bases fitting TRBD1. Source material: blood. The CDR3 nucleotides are TGTGCCAGCAGTGAGAGGGGGCAAGCCAAAAGCATCCAGTACTTC. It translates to CASSERGQAKSIQYF.